Below are 9 T cell receptor beta chains sequenced from a single sample in a study of naive CD8 T cells in extremely preterm neonates. Samples were taken at extremely preterm deliveries at roughly 23-28 weeks of gestation. Sequencing used immunoSEQ multiplex PCR; TCRdb keeps in-frame clones, though not all of them. The table includes around 25,000 clones, around 88% detected once. Their target antigens are unknown. Study results and limitations: Relative to older groups, preterm infants had shorter, less trimmed CDR3s with fewer N additions.

The sample comprised naive CD8+ T cells from cord blood. Receptors were obtained from a boy who was born preterm.

Notes on this clone: This sample also contains other DNA sequences that code for the same CDR3. This chain connects TRBV4-3 to TRBJ2-7, with D possibly being TRBD1 (6 bases). Germline CDR1 is LGHNA and CDR2 is YSLEER. The CDR3 has 13 residues. V was cut by 0 bases and J by 4 bases, with 7 bases left in between. The CDR3 sequence: CASSQDRGYEQYF. Here the CDR3 DNA reads TGCGCCAGCAGCCAAGACAGGGGTTACGAGCAGTACTTC.

The J gene is TRBJ1-2, the V gene TRBV6-6; D is unresolved. This CDR3 spans 13 amino acids. Trimming shortened V by 2 bases and J by 0 bases, and 4 bases separated the two germline ends. Germline values: CDR1 MNHNY, CDR2 SVGAGI (reference sequence). DNA of the CDR3: TGTGCCAGCAGTTACAGAACTAACTATGGCTACACCTTC. This gives the protein CASSYRTNYGYTF.

The gene calls are TRBV4-2 and TRBJ1-1, with D perhaps TRBD1 (5 bases). Trimming removed 2 bases at V and 2 bases at J, with 6 bases between. The CDR3 runs 13 residues. Germline-derived CDR1 and CDR2 are LGHNA and YNFKEQ. In DNA, the CDR3 is TGTGCCAGCAGCCAACGGGACAACACTGAAGCTTTCTTT. Protein product: CASSQRDNTEAFF.

V gene TRBV5-4 combines with J gene TRBJ2-7; 11 bases are shared with TRBD2. The CDR3 is 14 residues long. Germline loops: CDR1 SGHNT, CDR2 YYREEE (reference sequence). The V gene end was trimmed by 4 bases and the J gene end by 4 bases; junction bases not matched to a gene: 4. The CDR3: CASSLSGGEYEQYF. DNA of the CDR3: TGTGCCAGCAGCCTTAGCGGGGGGGAATACGAGCAGTACTTC.

The chain combines TRBV27 with TRBJ1-3; D not resolved. CDR1 is MNHEY and CDR2 is SMNVEV in the germline V gene (reference sequence). V lost 6 bases to trimming and J lost 0 bases, with 12 bases between them. This CDR3 contains 15 residues. The CDR3 nucleotides are TGTGCCAGCAGCACCCGACGGTCCTCTGGAAACACCATATATTTT. Amino acids: CASSTRRSSGNTIYF.

The chain uses TRBV19 and TRBJ2-2, with a weak D call TRBD2 (5 bases). Trimming removed 5 bases from V and 1 base from J, with 11 bases in between. Germline values: CDR1 LNHDA, CDR2 SQIVND (reference sequence). This CDR3 is 15 amino acids long. This CDR3 reads CASSSSRVNTGELFF. The CDR3 nucleotides read TGTGCCAGTAGTTCCTCGCGGGTGAACACCGGGGAGCTGTTTTTT.

With respect to this clone: Other DNA sequences from this sample encode an identical CDR3 as well. The rearrangement joins TRBV4-1 to TRBJ1-3; D is possibly TRBD1 (5 bases). CDR3 length: 15 amino acids. Germline V gives CDR1 MGHRA, CDR2 YSYEKL. Trimming took off 0 bases at V and 0 bases at J, with 6 bases between the two ends. The chain's CDR3 is CASSQDRGSGNTIYF. The DNA of the CDR3 is TGCGCCAGCAGCCAAGATAGGGGCTCTGGAAACACCATATATTTT.

The chain combines TRBV12-5 with TRBJ2-2; 12 nucleotides agree with TRBD1. Unmatched junction bases numbered 2, after V lost 5 bases and J lost 4 bases. Germline CDR1 is LGHNT and CDR2 is FRNRAP. The CDR3 covers 15 residues. In DNA, the CDR3 is TGTGCTAGTGGTAAGGGACAGGGGGCCACCGGGGAGCTGTTTTTT. Amino acid sequence: CASGKGQGATGELFF.

The V gene is TRBV4-3, the J gene TRBJ2-1, with 7 bases lining up with TRBD2. The CDR3 extends over 15 amino acids. CDR1 and CDR2 (germline): LGHNA, YSLEER. V was pared by 1 base and J by 2 bases, with 2 bases of the junction left unmatched. This CDR3 is CASSQGSGAYNEQFF. In DNA, the CDR3 is TGCGCCAGCAGCCAAGGGAGCGGGGCCTACAATGAGCAGTTCTTC.